These T cell receptor beta chains were read from a single sample in a study of graft-versus-host responses after intestinal transplantation. Assay: immunoSEQ multiplex PCR; the TCRdb copy retains only in-frame clones and omits some. The sample has roughly 98,000 clones; roughly 93% are singletons. These receptors lack a known antigen. The material was unstimulated CD8+ T cells sorted from spleen or lymph node cells, obtained before transplant. The receptor set was obtained from a human donor who was the organ donor for an intestinal transplant. CDR3s include the opening cysteine and the closing phenylalanine or tryptophan. Each record gives: clone size, CDR3 length, D gene, V gene, J gene, CDR3 DNA, CDR3 protein. A D gene is named only where the DNA matches it firmly. The size field is filled for only some rows; it gives once, few, many or a size class.

abundance: .; len: 16; d_gene: .; v_gene: TRBV4-2; j_gene: TRBJ1-3; CDR3nt: TGTGCCAGCAGCCCCCCGGCGGGGTGCTCTGGAAACACCATATATTTT; CDR3aa: CASSPPAGCSGNTIYF
abundance: .; len: 15; d_gene: TRBD1; v_gene: TRBV6-5; j_gene: TRBJ1-4; CDR3nt: TGTGCCAGCAGTTACCTGGGACAGGGAGTTGAAAAACTGTTTTTT; CDR3aa: CASSYLGQGVEKLFF
abundance: .; len: 15; d_gene: .; v_gene: TRBV28; j_gene: TRBJ1-3; CDR3nt: TGTGCCAGCAGTCCTTCCATCGGGGGTGGAAACACCATATATTTT; CDR3aa: CASSPSIGGGNTIYF
abundance: .; len: 16; d_gene: .; v_gene: TRBV9; j_gene: TRBJ2-6; CDR3nt: TGTGCCAGCAGCGTAGCTCGGGTCTCTGGGGCCAACGTCCTGACTTTC; CDR3aa: CASSVARVSGANVLTF
abundance: .; len: 14; d_gene: TRBD2; v_gene: TRBV7-6; j_gene: TRBJ2-1; CDR3nt: TGTGCCAGCAGCCTAGTAGCGGGAGTAATTGAGCAGTTCTTC; CDR3aa: CASSLVAGVIEQFF
abundance: .; len: 13; d_gene: .; v_gene: TRBV27; j_gene: TRBJ2-7; CDR3nt: TGTGCCAGCAGTTTAGGCAGTACCTACGAGCAGTACTTC; CDR3aa: CASSLGSTYEQYF
abundance: .; len: 11; d_gene: TRBD1; v_gene: TRBV20-1; j_gene: TRBJ2-7; CDR3nt: TGCAGTGCCAGGGACAGCTACGAGCAGTACTTC; CDR3aa: CSARDSYEQYF
abundance: .; len: 14; d_gene: TRBD1; v_gene: TRBV2; j_gene: TRBJ2-7; CDR3nt: TGTGCCAGCAGTGAAGCGACAGGGGGCTACGAGCAGTACTTC; CDR3aa: CASSEATGGYEQYF
abundance: .; len: 13; d_gene: .; v_gene: TRBV7-8; j_gene: TRBJ1-1; CDR3nt: TGTGCCAGCAGTTCACAAACGAACACTGAAGCTTTCTTT; CDR3aa: CASSSQTNTEAFF
abundance: .; len: 14; d_gene: TRBD1; v_gene: TRBV6-5; j_gene: TRBJ1-5; CDR3nt: TGTGCCAGCAGTTCGACAGGGGGATGGCAGCCCCAGCATTTT; CDR3aa: CASSSTGGWQPQHF
abundance: once; len: 20; d_gene: TRBD2; v_gene: TRBV7-6; j_gene: TRBJ2-1; CDR3nt: TGTGCCAGCAGCTTAAGGTGGGGACTAGCCGATCGAAGCTCCTACAATGAGCAGTTCTTC; CDR3aa: CASSLRWGLADRSSYNEQFF
abundance: .; len: 9; d_gene: .; v_gene: TRBV23-1; j_gene: TRBJ2-5; CDR3nt: TGCGCCAGCAGTCTCGGCGGCTACTTC; CDR3aa: CASSLGGYF
abundance: .; len: 17; d_gene: TRBD1; v_gene: TRBV4-3; j_gene: TRBJ1-1; CDR3nt: TGCGCCAGCAGCCAGGAGACAGGGGGTGTTCAGGACACTGAAGCTTTCTTT; CDR3aa: CASSQETGGVQDTEAFF
abundance: .; len: 16; d_gene: TRBD1; v_gene: TRBV19; j_gene: TRBJ1-2; CDR3nt: TGTGCCAGTAGTCCACTTAATGGACAGGACACCTATGGCTACACCTTC; CDR3aa: CASSPLNGQDTYGYTF
abundance: .; len: 16; d_gene: .; v_gene: TRBV12-2; j_gene: TRBJ2-7; CDR3nt: TGTGCAAGTCCGGACCCGGGACACCACCTTTTTTACGAGCAGTACTTC; CDR3aa: CASPDPGHHLFYEQYF
abundance: .; len: 11; d_gene: .; v_gene: TRBV20-1; j_gene: TRBJ2-7; CDR3nt: TGCAGTGCTAGTCAGGGGTACGAGCAGTACTTC; CDR3aa: CSASQGYEQYF
abundance: .; len: 14; d_gene: .; v_gene: TRBV7-9; j_gene: TRBJ2-5; CDR3nt: TGTGCCAGCAGCTTAGAAGGCGCGGGGGAGACCCAGTACTTC; CDR3aa: CASSLEGAGETQYF
abundance: .; len: 16; d_gene: .; v_gene: TRBV30; j_gene: TRBJ1-6; CDR3nt: TGTGCCTGGAGTGTGAAAGGATGGGCTCTTAATTCACCCCTCCACTTT; CDR3aa: CAWSVKGWALNSPLHF
abundance: .; len: 15; d_gene: .; v_gene: TRBV9; j_gene: TRBJ2-3; CDR3nt: TGTGCCAGCAGCGTAGGGCTAGCCTCCACAGATACGCAGTATTTT; CDR3aa: CASSVGLASTDTQYF
abundance: .; len: 15; d_gene: TRBD1; v_gene: TRBV2; j_gene: TRBJ2-1; CDR3nt: TGTGCCAGCAGCGAAGGACAGGGGCAGGGGAATGAGCAGTTCTTC; CDR3aa: CASSEGQGQGNEQFF
abundance: .; len: 14; d_gene: .; v_gene: TRBV11-2; j_gene: TRBJ1-1; CDR3nt: TGTGCCAGCAGCCCCGGGGGGTCGAACACTGAAGCTTTCTTT; CDR3aa: CASSPGGSNTEAFF
abundance: .; len: 11; d_gene: .; v_gene: TRBV27; j_gene: TRBJ2-1; CDR3nt: TGTGCCAGCAGTTTAGCGAATGAGCAGTTCTTC; CDR3aa: CASSLANEQFF
abundance: .; len: 15; d_gene: TRBD2; v_gene: TRBV5-1; j_gene: TRBJ2-1; CDR3nt: TGCGCCAGCAGCCTACTAGCGGGCGCCTACAATGAGCAGTTCTTC; CDR3aa: CASSLLAGAYNEQFF
abundance: .; len: 15; d_gene: TRBD2; v_gene: TRBV7-3; j_gene: TRBJ2-3; CDR3nt: TGTGCCAGCTCGCCTGCGGGGGGGCTCGGAGATACGCAGTATTTT; CDR3aa: CASSPAGGLGDTQYF
abundance: .; len: 15; d_gene: .; v_gene: TRBV7-9; j_gene: TRBJ2-7; CDR3nt: TGTGCCAGCAGCTTAGGAGACACCCAGCACTACGAGCAGTACTTC; CDR3aa: CASSLGDTQHYEQYF
abundance: .; len: 14; d_gene: .; v_gene: TRBV11-1; j_gene: TRBJ1-6; CDR3nt: TGTGCCAGCAGCTTAAGGTTCTCAGGATCACCCCTCCACTTT; CDR3aa: CASSLRFSGSPLHF
abundance: .; len: 15; d_gene: TRBD2; v_gene: TRBV6-4; j_gene: TRBJ2-3; CDR3nt: TGTGCCAGCAGTCCCCTAGCGGGGGGGACAGATACGCAGTATTTT; CDR3aa: CASSPLAGGTDTQYF
abundance: .; len: 18; d_gene: .; v_gene: TRBV30; j_gene: TRBJ2-7; CDR3nt: TGTGCCTGGAGACGGGGGGACAGGCCCTCTAGATGGGCCTACGAGCAGTACTTC; CDR3aa: CAWRRGDRPSRWAYEQYF
abundance: few; len: 14; d_gene: TRBD1; v_gene: TRBV7-2; j_gene: TRBJ2-7; CDR3nt: TGTGCCAGCAGGGCCAGGGACAGCTCCTACGAGCAGTACTTC; CDR3aa: CASRARDSSYEQYF
abundance: few; len: 14; d_gene: TRBD2; v_gene: TRBV30; j_gene: TRBJ2-7; CDR3nt: TGTGCCTGGAGTGCGGGACTAGCGGGCTCCGAGCAGTACTTC; CDR3aa: CAWSAGLAGSEQYF
abundance: .; len: 16; d_gene: .; v_gene: TRBV5-4; j_gene: TRBJ2-7; CDR3nt: TGTGCCAGCAGCTCCTCGGGCGGGCAGGCGTCCTACGAGCAGTACTTC; CDR3aa: CASSSSGGQASYEQYF
abundance: .; len: 15; d_gene: .; v_gene: TRBV30; j_gene: TRBJ2-2; CDR3nt: TGTGCCTGGAGTGTATCCACAGATAGGCCCGGGGAGCTGTTTTTT; CDR3aa: CAWSVSTDRPGELFF
abundance: .; len: 15; d_gene: .; v_gene: TRBV7-9; j_gene: TRBJ2-5; CDR3nt: TGTGCCAGCAGCAGGGACCGGGACTTCCAAGAGACCCAGTACTTC; CDR3aa: CASSRDRDFQETQYF
abundance: .; len: 13; d_gene: .; v_gene: TRBV5-4; j_gene: TRBJ2-7; CDR3nt: TGTGCCAGCAGCTACGTAACAGGGTCCGAGCAGTACTTC; CDR3aa: CASSYVTGSEQYF
abundance: .; len: 17; d_gene: .; v_gene: TRBV9; j_gene: TRBJ2-1; CDR3nt: TGTGCCAGCAGCGAACCGCTTAGTTCGGGTCGACACAATGAGCAGTTCTTC; CDR3aa: CASSEPLSSGRHNEQFF
abundance: .; len: 16; d_gene: .; v_gene: TRBV4-1; j_gene: TRBJ2-5; CDR3nt: TGCGCCAGCAGCCAGATAGCAAAACAGGGCCGGGAGACCCAGTACTTC; CDR3aa: CASSQIAKQGRETQYF
abundance: .; len: 17; d_gene: TRBD2; v_gene: TRBV13; j_gene: TRBJ2-7; CDR3nt: TGTGCCAGCAGCTTAGGGATAGCGGGGGGGCCACAATACGAGCAGTACTTC; CDR3aa: CASSLGIAGGPQYEQYF
abundance: few; len: 13; d_gene: .; v_gene: TRBV5-1; j_gene: TRBJ1-1; CDR3nt: TGCGCCAGCAGCTTGGAAGGGGGAATTGAAGCTTTCTTT; CDR3aa: CASSLEGGIEAFF
abundance: .; len: 16; d_gene: .; v_gene: TRBV19; j_gene: TRBJ1-5; CDR3nt: TGTGCCAGTAGTCAGGGCTTTGGAGTTATGGTTCAGCCCCAGCATTTT; CDR3aa: CASSQGFGVMVQPQHF
abundance: .; len: 14; d_gene: TRBD2; v_gene: TRBV9; j_gene: TRBJ2-7; CDR3nt: TGTGCCAGCAGCGACTCTAGCGGGAGTCACGAGCAGTACTTC; CDR3aa: CASSDSSGSHEQYF